The 23 T cell receptor beta chains reported below all come from one sample, sequenced in a study of T cell responses to AZD1222 COVID-19 vaccine. TCRdb keeps only in-frame clones here, not all; method: immunoSEQ multiplex PCR. The repertoire includes approximately 130,000 clones, about 93% of them detected once, and about 0.91% sits in the top ten. Specimen: peripheral blood, collected on day 0 of AZD1222 vaccination. All receptors derive from an adult in good health.

This clone is a singleton in its sample. The CDR3 is CASSFRTSPLHF. CDR3 in DNA: TGTGCCAGCAGTTTTCGGACATCACCCCTCCACTTT. This sequence joins TRBV12-3 or TRBV12-4 and TRBJ1-6; D is perhaps TRBD1 (5 bases). Trimming stripped 3 bases from V and 10 bases from J, with 7 bases between. This CDR3 region has 12 residues.

This clone occurred once. V usage is TRBV12-5 and J usage is TRBJ1-2; D is perhaps TRBD1 (6 bases). The CDR3 loop spans 15 amino acids. Germline V gives CDR1 LGHNT, CDR2 FRNRAP. Trimming left V 6 bases short and J 0 bases short, with 14 bases between. The CDR3 DNA reads TGTGCTAGTGGGGACAGCGTCCTCCCTAACTATGGCTACACCTTC. Amino acid sequence: CASGDSVLPNYGYTF.

The chain links TRBV10-1 to TRBJ2-3; 12 nucleotides match TRBD2. J was trimmed by 2 bases and V by 4 bases; bases with no gene match: 4. CDR1 is WNHNN, CDR2 SYGVQD, per germline (reference sequence). The CDR3 spans 16 residues. Here the CDR3 DNA reads TGCGCCAGCAGTGTGGGACTAGCGGGCACCACAGATACGCAGTATTTT. Translation gives CASSVGLAGTTDTQYF.

The rearrangement joins TRBV7-6 to TRBJ2-1; tentative D call: TRBD2 (5 bases). V was trimmed by 1 base and J by 7 bases, leaving 14 bases between them. CDR3 length equals 15 residues. In germline, CDR1 is SGHVS, CDR2 FNYEAQ. CDR3 amino acids: CASSLVDYDGNEQFF. The CDR3 DNA follows: TGTGCCAGCAGCTTAGTAGACTATGACGGGAATGAGCAGTTCTTC.

This chain uses TRBV9 with TRBJ2-7; D may match TRBD1 or TRBD2 (5 bases each). Germline CDR1 and CDR2: SGDLS and YYNGEE. Trimming cost V 4 bases and J 7 bases, with 12 bases left between them. The CDR3 contains 12 residues. This CDR3 is CASSPTEGEQYF. DNA of the CDR3: TGTGCCAGCAGCCCCACAGAGGGGGAGCAGTACTTC.

With regard to this clone: The same CDR3 arises from other DNA sequences in this sample as well. This chain connects TRBV5-1 to TRBJ1-2; no firm D call. This CDR3 contains 13 residues. CDR1 is SGHRS and CDR2 is YFSETQ in the germline V gene. Trimming stripped 0 bases from V and 2 bases from J, with 5 bases between. CDR3 in DNA: TGCGCCAGCAGCTTGGGGCGGAACTATGGCTACACCTTC. Its protein product is CASSLGRNYGYTF.

The rearrangement links TRBV7-9 to TRBJ1-2; TRBD1 is a possible D gene (5 bases). This CDR3 is 13 amino acids long. CDR1 and CDR2 from the germline V gene are SEHNR and FQNEAQ (reference sequence). V lost 6 bases and J 6 bases, leaving 14 bases between the germline ends. The CDR3 loop is CASRGGGENGYTF. CDR3 bases: TGTGCCAGCAGGGGAGGAGGGGAAAATGGCTACACCTTC.

V and J are TRBV27 and TRBJ1-5, with a possible D match to TRBD1 (6 bases). Germline V gives CDR1 MNHEY, CDR2 SMNVEV (reference sequence). V lost 7 bases, J lost 0 bases, and 10 bases lay in between. The CDR3 covers 14 residues. The CDR3 bases are TGTGCCAGCAAAGGACAGAATAGCAATCAGCCCCAGCATTTT. Translated, it gives CASKGQNSNQPQHF.

The chain employs TRBV10-3 and TRBJ1-2, with 8 nucleotides matching TRBD1. CDR1 is ENHRY, CDR2 SYGVKD, per germline. The CDR3 loop spans 17 amino acids. Losses at the gene ends were 7 bases for V and 8 bases for J; bases not matched to a gene: 21. In DNA form, the CDR3 reads TGTGCCATCAACGGAGGCGGGACAGGTCTTTATTCTGGGGGCTACACCTTC. Protein: CAINGGGTGLYSGGYTF.

The chain links TRBV7-8 to TRBJ2-7; TRBD1 agrees at 10 bases. CDR3 size: 16 residues. Germline-derived CDR1 and CDR2 are SGHVS and FQNEAQ. With V trimmed by 5 bases and J by 1 base, 8 bases remained unmatched. The CDR3 here is CASSDPGQGKSYEQYF. DNA for the CDR3: TGTGCCAGCAGCGACCCGGGACAGGGGAAATCCTACGAGCAGTACTTC.

This clone has just one count. The rearrangement joins TRBV5-1 to TRBJ1-1; D is unresolved. Germline-derived CDR1 and CDR2 are SGHRS and YFSETQ. The length of the CDR3 is 15 residues. Trimming stripped 0 bases from V and 0 bases from J, with 9 bases between. CDR3 sequence: CASSLDRPMNTEAFF. The CDR3 DNA is TGCGCCAGCAGCTTGGACAGACCCATGAACACTGAAGCTTTCTTT.

J is TRBJ2-7 and V is TRBV19; TRBD2 agrees at 7 bases. The CDR3 is 14 residues long. CDR1 is LNHDA, CDR2 SQIVND, per germline (reference sequence). After removal of 4 bases from V and 3 bases from J, the junction contained 6 bases not matched to a gene. The CDR3: CASSRAGDYYEQYF. For the CDR3, the DNA is TGTGCCAGTAGTAGAGCCGGGGACTACTACGAGCAGTACTTC. The variable domain in full, completed from reference TRBV19 and TRBJ2-7, reads DGGITQSPKYLFRKEGQNVTLSCEQNLNHDAMYWYRQDPGQGLRLIYYSQIVNDFQKGDIAEGYSVSREKKESFPLTVTSAQKNPTAFYLCASSRAGDYYEQYFGPGTRLTVT.

This chain links TRBV7-9 with TRBJ1-2; 8 bases are shared with TRBD1. Losses at the gene ends were 5 bases for V and 3 bases for J; bases not matched to a gene: 8. Looked up from germline, CDR1 is SEHNR and CDR2 is FQNEAQ (reference sequence). This CDR3 is 15 amino acids long. CDR3 region: CASSLRQGSDYGYTF. CDR3 sequence (DNA): TGTGCCAGCAGCCTGCGACAGGGGTCAGACTATGGCTACACCTTC.

The genes are TRBV14 and TRBJ2-7; 7 bases agree with TRBD1. Germline V CDR1 and CDR2: SGHDN, FVKESK. The CDR3 length is 16 residues. Trimming cost V 2 bases and J 5 bases; bases outside gene matches: 12. CDR3 sequence: CASSQPQGWDNNEQYF. The CDR3 DNA reads TGTGCCAGCAGCCAACCACAGGGGTGGGACAACAACGAGCAGTACTTC. The full variable domain, rest sourced from reference TRBV14 and TRBJ2-7, is EAGVTQFPSHSVIEKGQTVTLRCDPISGHDNLYWYRRVMGKEIKFLLHFVKESKQDESGMPNNRFLAERTGGTYSTLKVQPAELEDSGVYFCASSQPQGWDNNEQYFGPGTRLTVT.

V usage is TRBV18 and J usage is TRBJ1-1; 8 nucleotides match TRBD1. The CDR3 runs 15 residues. With 3 bases clipped from V and 9 bases from J, the junction kept 12 bases outside the gene matches. Germline-derived CDR1 and CDR2 are KGHSH and LQKENI. In DNA, the CDR3 is TGTGCCAGCTCACCTAACATGCGACAGGGGTCGAAAGCTTTCTTT. As protein: CASSPNMRQGSKAFF.

CDR3 DNA sequence: TGTGCCAGCAGCCTTCTACAGGTACGGGCAGACACAGATACGCAGTATTTT. It is translated as CASSLLQVRADTDTQYF. This chain connects TRBV13 to TRBJ2-3, with D possibly TRBD1 on 5 matching bases. The germline V gene encodes CDR1 PRHDT and CDR2 FYEKMQ (reference sequence). The CDR3 is 17 residues long. Trimming shortened V by 5 bases and J by 2 bases, and 20 bases separated the two germline ends. Filled out from reference TRBV13 and TRBJ2-3, the complete variable domain reads AAGVIQSPRHLIKEKRETATLKCYPIPRHDTVYWYQQGPGQDPQFLISFYEKMQSDKGSIPDRFSAQQFSDYHSELNMSSLELGDSALYFCASSLLQVRADTDTQYFGPGTRLTVL.

The chain carries TRBV28 and TRBJ1-4, with 8 bases matching TRBD1. The CDR3 extends over 18 amino acids. The V segment lost 4 bases and the J segment 5 bases; nucleotides outside the gene matches: 15. Germline-derived CDR1 and CDR2 are MDHEN and SYDVKM. CDR3 in DNA: TGTGCCAGCAGTTCCTTGAAGACAGGGGCGGCCCTGAATGAAAAACTGTTTTTT. Its translation: CASSSLKTGAALNEKLFF.

The rearrangement joins TRBV14 to TRBJ1-2, with D tentatively TRBD1 (5 bases). The germline CDR1 and CDR2 sequences are SGHDN and FVKESK. Trimming took 6 bases from V and 8 from J, leaving 31 bases between them. This CDR3 comprises 18 residues. This chain's CDR3 is CASSQLRGTANLPWGYTF. The CDR3 bases are TGTGCCAGCAGTCAGCTTCGAGGGACCGCAAATCTCCCGTGGGGCTACACCTTC.

The chain joins TRBV5-1 to TRBJ1-1; unclear D gene. Germline values: CDR1 SGHRS, CDR2 YFSETQ. V shed 4 bases and J shed 1 base, with 8 bases lying between them. This CDR3 comprises 13 residues. CDR3 sequence (DNA): TGCGCCAGCAGCCCGACGGAGAACACTGAAGCTTTCTTT. The encoded protein is CASSPTENTEAFF.

This clone was recorded once. V is TRBV6-6 and J is TRBJ1-5; D is possibly TRBD1 (6 bases). Germline V gives CDR1 MNHNY, CDR2 SVGAGI (reference sequence). The V gene lost 6 bases and the J gene lost 7 bases, with 19 bases spanning the gap. The CDR3 runs to 15 residues. CDR3 DNA: TGTGCCAGCAGCCCCGGACAGACCGCAAGACAGCCCCAGCATTTT. Protein sequence: CASSPGQTARQPQHF.

The chain links TRBV11-2 to TRBJ2-7; no clear D gene. CDR1 is SGHAT and CDR2 is FQNNGV in the germline V gene. The CDR3 is 13 residues long. The V and J ends lost 8 bases and 3 bases respectively, with 14 bases between them. The CDR3 loop reads CASSQAPGYEQYF. CDR3 bases: TGTGCCAGCTCCCAAGCGCCCGGCTACGAGCAGTACTTC.

V usage is TRBV30 and J usage is TRBJ2-3, with D tentatively TRBD1 or TRBD2 (6 bases each). Looked up from germline, CDR1 is GTSNPN and CDR2 is SVGIG (reference sequence). The CDR3 totals 15 residues. Trimming removed 1 base from V and 2 bases from J, with 13 bases in between. The CDR3 region has the DNA TGTGCCTGGAGTGCGAGGGGGGTCCCCACAGATACGCAGTATTTT. Translating it yields CAWSARGVPTDTQYF.

V gene TRBV19 combines with J gene TRBJ1-1; TRBD1 might be the D (6 bases). Trimming shortened V by 7 bases and J by 6 bases, and 18 bases separated the two germline ends. CDR1 and CDR2 from the germline V gene are LNHDA and SQIVND (reference sequence). The CDR3 sequence is 14 residues long. This CDR3 is CASTVGAGDAEAFF. For the CDR3, the DNA is TGTGCCAGTACCGTGGGGGCGGGGGACGCTGAAGCTTTCTTT.